The rows below give T cell receptor beta chains drawn from one sample of a study of T cells in Graves' hyperthyroidism and ophthalmopathy. One entry per CDR3 protein, called by TCRdb with MiXCR from the multiplex PCR reads. The table shows 500,000 to 650,000 distinct CDR3 sequences, with 14% occurring only once. Sequenced: blood. Source of these receptors: a woman between 40 and 50 years old with Graves' hyperthyroidism. CDR3s include the opening cysteine and the closing phenylalanine or tryptophan. The D gene is left open where the match is weak. Size tells how often a clone was seen (once, few, many) or the class of an expanded clone, and some rows leave it out.

j_call: TRBJ1-4
clone_size: few
d_call: .
cdr3_length: 13
v_call: TRBV20-1
cdr3_nt: TGCAGTGCACCGGACAGATGGAATGAAAAACTGTTTTTT
cdr3_aa: CSAPDRWNEKLFF

j_call: TRBJ2-7
clone_size: many
d_call: .
cdr3_length: 14
v_call: TRBV28
cdr3_nt: TGTGCCAGCAACCTGGGGCAGGGGTCCTACGAGCAGTACTTC
cdr3_aa: CASNLGQGSYEQYF

j_call: TRBJ2-2
clone_size: .
d_call: .
cdr3_length: 15
v_call: TRBV6-1
cdr3_nt: TGTGCCAGCAGTGAATCCCGGCTAGCAATCGGGGAGCTGTTTTTT
cdr3_aa: CASSESRLAIGELFF

j_call: TRBJ2-5
clone_size: .
d_call: TRBD1
cdr3_length: 17
v_call: TRBV7-9
cdr3_nt: TGTGCCAGCAGCTTAGGCGTGGGCGCAGGGGGTAGAGAGACCCAGTACTTC
cdr3_aa: CASSLGVGAGGRETQYF

j_call: TRBJ2-4
clone_size: many
d_call: .
cdr3_length: 16
v_call: TRBV3-1
cdr3_nt: TGTGCCAGCAGCCTGGGGGCAGGGCTTACCAAAAACATTCAGTACTTC
cdr3_aa: CASSLGAGLTKNIQYF

j_call: TRBJ1-1
clone_size: many
d_call: .
cdr3_length: 11
v_call: TRBV2
cdr3_nt: TGTGCCAGCAGTTACGATACTGAAGCTTTCTTT
cdr3_aa: CASSYDTEAFF

j_call: TRBJ2-5
clone_size: many
d_call: TRBD2
cdr3_length: 15
v_call: TRBV3-1
cdr3_nt: TGTGCCAGCGGTCCAAGGGACTACCAGGGAGAGACCCAGTACTTC
cdr3_aa: CASGPRDYQGETQYF

j_call: TRBJ2-2
clone_size: once
d_call: .
cdr3_length: 17
v_call: TRBV5-1
cdr3_nt: TGCGCCAGCAGCTTCGACAGCTCATTTACGGGGACCGGGGAGCTGTTTTTT
cdr3_aa: CASSFDSSFTGTGELFF

j_call: TRBJ1-1
clone_size: many
d_call: TRBD1
cdr3_length: 16
v_call: TRBV2
cdr3_nt: TGTGCCAGCAGTCTAACCCGGACAGGGGAAGGCACTGAAGCTTTCTTT
cdr3_aa: CASSLTRTGEGTEAFF

j_call: TRBJ1-1
clone_size: .
d_call: .
cdr3_length: 13
v_call: TRBV3-1
cdr3_nt: TGTGCCAGCAGGGGGGGGCCGGGGACTGAAGCTTTCTTT
cdr3_aa: CASRGGPGTEAFF

j_call: TRBJ2-7
clone_size: .
d_call: .
cdr3_length: 15
v_call: TRBV19
cdr3_nt: TGTGCCAGTCAAAAGCGGCTAGCGCTGTCCTACGAGCAGTACTTC
cdr3_aa: CASQKRLALSYEQYF

j_call: TRBJ1-2
clone_size: many
d_call: .
cdr3_length: 15
v_call: TRBV30
cdr3_nt: TGTGCCTGGGGATCTCCGGGACGTATTAACTATGGCTACACCTTC
cdr3_aa: CAWGSPGRINYGYTF

j_call: TRBJ2-1
clone_size: .
d_call: TRBD1
cdr3_length: 16
v_call: TRBV10-3
cdr3_nt: TGTGCCATCAGTGAGGACCGGGACAGGGGGCGCCATGGGCAGTTCTTC
cdr3_aa: CAISEDRDRGRHGQFF

j_call: TRBJ2-7
clone_size: few
d_call: TRBD2
cdr3_length: 14
v_call: TRBV27
cdr3_nt: TGTGCCAGCAGACTAGCGGGAGGGCCAGCCGAGCAGTACTTC
cdr3_aa: CASRLAGGPAEQYF

j_call: TRBJ2-1
clone_size: many
d_call: TRBD2
cdr3_length: 17
v_call: TRBV20-1
cdr3_nt: TGCAGTGCTAGCGTATCGGTTATCGGGCTAGCGGGAAATGAGCAGTTCTTC
cdr3_aa: CSASVSVIGLAGNEQFF

j_call: TRBJ1-5
clone_size: .
d_call: .
cdr3_length: 12
v_call: TRBV20-1
cdr3_nt: TGCAGTGTAGGACGGCAAGATCAGCCCCAGCATTTT
cdr3_aa: CSVGRQDQPQHF

j_call: TRBJ2-1
clone_size: .
d_call: TRBD1
cdr3_length: 15
v_call: TRBV5-1
cdr3_nt: TGCGCCAGCAGCTTGGGGGGACAGGCTTACAATGAGCAGTTCTTC
cdr3_aa: CASSLGGQAYNEQFF

j_call: TRBJ2-3
clone_size: many
d_call: .
cdr3_length: 13
v_call: TRBV18
cdr3_nt: TGTGCCAGCTCACCACCCCCGTCAGATACGCAGTATTTT
cdr3_aa: CASSPPPSDTQYF

j_call: TRBJ2-2
clone_size: .
d_call: TRBD2
cdr3_length: 16
v_call: TRBV9
cdr3_nt: TGTGCCAGCAGCGTAAGCGGGAGAAGATACACCGGGGAGCTGTTTTTT
cdr3_aa: CASSVSGRRYTGELFF

j_call: TRBJ2-7
clone_size: many
d_call: .
cdr3_length: 13
v_call: TRBV20-1
cdr3_nt: TGCAGTGCTACTCTGGGTGCGCCCTACGAGCAGTACTTC
cdr3_aa: CSATLGAPYEQYF

j_call: TRBJ2-7
clone_size: few
d_call: .
cdr3_length: 16
v_call: TRBV5-8
cdr3_nt: TGTGCCAGCAGCACGCGGGGGATGACAGGGGTTGACGAGCAGTACTTC
cdr3_aa: CASSTRGMTGVDEQYF

j_call: TRBJ2-1
clone_size: .
d_call: TRBD2
cdr3_length: 16
v_call: TRBV5-4
cdr3_nt: TGTGCCAGCAGCCCCCGGAGGACTAGCGCTCACAATGAGCAGTTCTTC
cdr3_aa: CASSPRRTSAHNEQFF

j_call: TRBJ2-7
clone_size: many
d_call: TRBD2
cdr3_length: 14
v_call: TRBV6-1
cdr3_nt: TGTGCCAGCAGTAATAGCGGGAGGGCCTACGAGCAGTACTTC
cdr3_aa: CASSNSGRAYEQYF

j_call: TRBJ1-2
clone_size: .
d_call: .
cdr3_length: 15
v_call: TRBV5-5
cdr3_nt: TGTGCCAGCAGCTTGACAGGAGTTCCTAACTATGGCTACACCTTC
cdr3_aa: CASSLTGVPNYGYTF

j_call: TRBJ2-5
clone_size: .
d_call: .
cdr3_length: 15
v_call: TRBV19
cdr3_nt: TGTGCCAGTAGTTCACCTACAGGGTTACAAGAGACCCAGTACTTC
cdr3_aa: CASSSPTGLQETQYF

j_call: TRBJ2-2
clone_size: .
d_call: .
cdr3_length: 12
v_call: TRBV28
cdr3_nt: TGTGCCAGCAGTTATCCGGGACAGGAGCTGTTTTTT
cdr3_aa: CASSYPGQELFF

j_call: TRBJ2-1
clone_size: many
d_call: .
cdr3_length: 13
v_call: TRBV28
cdr3_nt: TGTGCCACAACTAGTCCCATCTACAATGAGCAGTTCTTC
cdr3_aa: CATTSPIYNEQFF

j_call: TRBJ2-1
clone_size: many
d_call: TRBD2
cdr3_length: 15
v_call: TRBV5-1
cdr3_nt: TGCGCCAGCAGCTTGGGGACTAGTGTCAGCAATGAGCAGTTCTTC
cdr3_aa: CASSLGTSVSNEQFF

j_call: TRBJ2-7
clone_size: .
d_call: .
cdr3_length: 16
v_call: TRBV5-1
cdr3_nt: TGCGCCAGCAGCTTGGGGGTGACGGGGGCTATGTACGAGCAGTACTTC
cdr3_aa: CASSLGVTGAMYEQYF

j_call: TRBJ2-3
clone_size: many
d_call: .
cdr3_length: 13
v_call: TRBV7-9
cdr3_nt: TGTGCCAGCTCCTGGTCGGGCACAGATACGCAGTATTTT
cdr3_aa: CASSWSGTDTQYF

j_call: TRBJ2-1
clone_size: many
d_call: .
cdr3_length: 13
v_call: TRBV28
cdr3_nt: TGTGCCAGCAGTTCCAGTAGTATATATGAGCAGTTCTTC
cdr3_aa: CASSSSSIYEQFF